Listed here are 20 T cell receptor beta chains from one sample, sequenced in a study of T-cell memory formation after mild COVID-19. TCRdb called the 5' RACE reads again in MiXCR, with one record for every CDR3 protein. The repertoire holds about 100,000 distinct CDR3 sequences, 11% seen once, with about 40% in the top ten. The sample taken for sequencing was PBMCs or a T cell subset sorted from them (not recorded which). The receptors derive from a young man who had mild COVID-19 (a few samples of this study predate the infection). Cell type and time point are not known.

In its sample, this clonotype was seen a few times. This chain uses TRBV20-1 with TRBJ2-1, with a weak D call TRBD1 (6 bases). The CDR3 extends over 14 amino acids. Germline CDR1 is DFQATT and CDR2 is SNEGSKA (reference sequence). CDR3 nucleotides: TGCAGCGCCCGGGGTTGGGGGCGGTACAATGAGCAGTTCTTC. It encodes CSARGWGRYNEQFF.

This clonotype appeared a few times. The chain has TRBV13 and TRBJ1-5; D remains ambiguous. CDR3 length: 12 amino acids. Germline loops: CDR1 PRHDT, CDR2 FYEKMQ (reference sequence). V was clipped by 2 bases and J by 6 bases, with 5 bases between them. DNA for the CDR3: TGTGCCAGCAGCTTATCCGGTCAGCCCCAGCATTTT. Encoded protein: CASSLSGQPQHF.

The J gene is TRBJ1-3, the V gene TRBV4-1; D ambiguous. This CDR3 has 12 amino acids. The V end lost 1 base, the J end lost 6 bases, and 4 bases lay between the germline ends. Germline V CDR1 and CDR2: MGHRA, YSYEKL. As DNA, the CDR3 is TGCGCCAGCAGCCAAGCCCCAAACACCATATATTTT. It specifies CASSQAPNTIYF.

CDR3 sequence (DNA): TGCAGTGCCCCCGCGACTAGCGGGGTAAACAATGAGCAGTTCTTC. Translated, it gives CSAPATSGVNNEQFF. The chain links TRBV20-1 to TRBJ2-1, with TRBD2 matching over 11 bases. V shed 6 bases, J shed 5 bases, and the junction held 9 bases outside the gene matches. The CDR3 is 15 residues long. Germline lookup yields CDR1 DFQATT and CDR2 SNEGSKA (reference sequence).

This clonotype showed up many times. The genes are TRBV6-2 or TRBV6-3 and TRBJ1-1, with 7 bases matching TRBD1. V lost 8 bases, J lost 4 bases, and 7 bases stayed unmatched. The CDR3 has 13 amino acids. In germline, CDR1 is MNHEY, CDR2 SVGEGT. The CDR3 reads CASCASGGTEAFF. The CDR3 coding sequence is TGTGCCAGCTGCGCATCAGGGGGCACTGAAGCTTTCTTT.

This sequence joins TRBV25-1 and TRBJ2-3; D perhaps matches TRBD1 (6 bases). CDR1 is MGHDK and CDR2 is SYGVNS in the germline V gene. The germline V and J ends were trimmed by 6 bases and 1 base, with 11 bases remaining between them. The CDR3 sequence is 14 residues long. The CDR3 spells CASRDRIGTDTQYF. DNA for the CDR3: TGTGCCAGCAGAGACAGGATCGGCACAGATACGCAGTATTTT.

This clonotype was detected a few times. The CDR3, as DNA: TGTGCCAGCAGCTTGTCTACAGAGAACACTGAAGCTTTCTTT. Translated: CASSLSTENTEAFF. The chain carries TRBV5-5 and TRBJ1-1; D gene unclear. CDR1 and CDR2 (germline): SGHKS, YYEKEE (reference sequence). This CDR3 has 14 amino acids. Trimming pared 1 base from V and 1 base from J, leaving 8 bases between.

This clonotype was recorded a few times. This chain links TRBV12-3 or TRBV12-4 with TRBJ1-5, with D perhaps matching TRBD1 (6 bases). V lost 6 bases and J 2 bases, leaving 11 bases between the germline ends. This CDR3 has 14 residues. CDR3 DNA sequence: TGTGCCAGCAGGATACAGGGACGCAATCAGCCCCAGCATTTT. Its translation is CASRIQGRNQPQHF.

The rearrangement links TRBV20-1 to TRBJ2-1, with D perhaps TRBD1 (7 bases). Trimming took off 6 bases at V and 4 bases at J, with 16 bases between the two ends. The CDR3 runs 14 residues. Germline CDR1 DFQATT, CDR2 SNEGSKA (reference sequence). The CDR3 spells CSASPPGGYNEQFF. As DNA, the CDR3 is TGCAGTGCATCCCCGCCAGGGGGGTACAATGAGCAGTTCTTC.

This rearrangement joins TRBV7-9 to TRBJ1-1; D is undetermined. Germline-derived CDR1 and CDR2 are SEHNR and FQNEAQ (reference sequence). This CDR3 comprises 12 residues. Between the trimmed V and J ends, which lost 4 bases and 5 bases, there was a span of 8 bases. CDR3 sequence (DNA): TGTGCCAGCAGCTATACGGGGACTGAAGCTTTCTTT. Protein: CASSYTGTEAFF.

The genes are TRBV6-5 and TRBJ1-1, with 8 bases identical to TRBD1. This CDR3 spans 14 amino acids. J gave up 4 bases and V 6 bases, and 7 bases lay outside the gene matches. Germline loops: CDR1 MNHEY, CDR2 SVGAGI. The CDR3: CASSPRQGLTEAFF. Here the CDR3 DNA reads TGTGCCAGCAGCCCTCGACAGGGGCTCACTGAAGCTTTCTTT.

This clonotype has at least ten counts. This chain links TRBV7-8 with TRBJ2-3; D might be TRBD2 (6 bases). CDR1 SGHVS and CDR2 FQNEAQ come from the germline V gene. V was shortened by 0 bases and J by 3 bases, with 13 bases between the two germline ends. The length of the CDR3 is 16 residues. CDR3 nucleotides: TGTGCCAGCAGCTTAGCAGACTACCGGGGGACAGATACGCAGTATTTT. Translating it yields CASSLADYRGTDTQYF.

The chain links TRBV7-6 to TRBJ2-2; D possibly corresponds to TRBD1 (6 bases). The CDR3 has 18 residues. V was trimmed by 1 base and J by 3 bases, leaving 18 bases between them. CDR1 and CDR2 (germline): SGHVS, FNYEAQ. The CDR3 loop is CASSLGTGPRFDTGELFF. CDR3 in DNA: TGTGCCAGCAGCTTAGGTACAGGGCCGAGGTTCGACACCGGGGAGCTGTTTTTT.

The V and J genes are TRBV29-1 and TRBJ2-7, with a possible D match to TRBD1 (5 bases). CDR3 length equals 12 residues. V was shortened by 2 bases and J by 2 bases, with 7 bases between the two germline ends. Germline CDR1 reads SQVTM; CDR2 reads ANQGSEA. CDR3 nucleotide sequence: TGCAGCGTTGAAAGGGGCCCCTACGAGCAGTACTTC. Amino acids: CSVERGPYEQYF.

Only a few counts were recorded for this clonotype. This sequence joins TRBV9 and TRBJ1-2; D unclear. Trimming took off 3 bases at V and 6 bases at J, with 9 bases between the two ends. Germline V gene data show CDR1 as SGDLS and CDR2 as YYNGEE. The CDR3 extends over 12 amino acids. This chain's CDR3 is CASSATSNGYTF. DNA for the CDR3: TGTGCCAGCAGCGCGACTTCCAATGGCTACACCTTC.

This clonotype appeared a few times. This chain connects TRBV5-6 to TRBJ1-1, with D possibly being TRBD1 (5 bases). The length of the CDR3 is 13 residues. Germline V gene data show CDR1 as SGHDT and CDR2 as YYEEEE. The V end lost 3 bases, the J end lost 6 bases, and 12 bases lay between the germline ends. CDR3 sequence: CASSWDRAAEAFF. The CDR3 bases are TGTGCCAGCAGCTGGGACCGGGCAGCTGAAGCTTTCTTT.

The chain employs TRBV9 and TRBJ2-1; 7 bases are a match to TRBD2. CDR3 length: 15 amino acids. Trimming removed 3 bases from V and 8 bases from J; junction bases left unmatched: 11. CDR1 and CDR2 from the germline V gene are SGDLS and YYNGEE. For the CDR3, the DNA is TGTGCCAGCAGCGAGGGACTGACTAGCTGGGATGAGCAGTTCTTC. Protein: CASSEGLTSWDEQFF.

CDR3 nucleotide sequence: TGTGCCAGCAGTTTAACCGAGAACTATGGCTACACCTTC. This codes for CASSLTENYGYTF. The V gene is TRBV27, the J gene TRBJ1-2; D not resolved. Per the germline V gene, CDR1 is MNHEY and CDR2 is SMNVEV (reference sequence). V was cut by 2 bases and J by 2 bases, with 6 bases left in between. This CDR3 comprises 13 residues.

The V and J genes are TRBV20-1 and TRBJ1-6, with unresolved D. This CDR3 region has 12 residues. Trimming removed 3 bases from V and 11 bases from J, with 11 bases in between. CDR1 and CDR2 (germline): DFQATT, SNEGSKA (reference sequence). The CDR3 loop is CSARTLGAPLHF. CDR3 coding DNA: TGCAGTGCTAGGACTCTCGGGGCACCCCTCCACTTT.

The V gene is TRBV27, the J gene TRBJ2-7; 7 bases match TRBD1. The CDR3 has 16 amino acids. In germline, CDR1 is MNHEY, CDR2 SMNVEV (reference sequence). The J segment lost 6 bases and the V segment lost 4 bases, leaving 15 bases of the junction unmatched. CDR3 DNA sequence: TGTGCCAGCAGTTCGGGCCCACGAGGGGGCTGGAGCGAGCAGTACTTC. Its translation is CASSSGPRGGWSEQYF.